The text below deals with one TCR beta chain. The target antigen is unknown. This CDR3 has 13 amino acids. Trimming left V 7 bases short and J 10 bases short, with 19 bases between. Germline assignment: CDR1 LNHDA and CDR2 SQIVND (reference sequence). This record comes from a study of early T cells in non-severe SARS-CoV-2 infection. In the library, individual cDNA molecules carried attached unique molecular identifiers. TCRdb itself ran the 5' RACE reads through MiXCR, one entry per CDR3 protein. This sample has about 53,000 distinct CDR3 sequences, with around 10% found just once. Study-wide results and limits: VDJdb matching skewed toward anti-spike CD8 responses, missing private and CD4 specificities.

The sequence was obtained from an adult who was a healthcare worker with PCR-confirmed SARS-CoV-2 infection or an uninfected control (not recorded which). This specimen was whole blood, taken at baseline. The chain links TRBV19 to TRBJ1-1; possible D gene TRBD1, 6 bases. CDR3 region: CASNPQGASGAFF. The CDR3 DNA sequence: TGTGCCAGTAACCCACAGGGAGCCAGCGGAGCTTTCTTT.